The 26 T cell receptor beta chains presented below share a single source sample, sequenced in a study of blood T cell repertoires in COVID-19. Sequencing used immunoSEQ multiplex PCR; TCRdb keeps in-frame clones, though not all of them. The data show about 97,000 clones, approximately 92% seen once. The source material was peripheral blood. The source is a man aged 50 to 60 with active COVID-19.

The chain uses TRBV13 and TRBJ1-6; D call uncertain. Germline V gene sequence: CDR1 PRHDT, CDR2 FYEKMQ (reference sequence). V was shortened by 5 bases and J by 0 bases, with 11 bases between the two germline ends. The CDR3 spans 16 residues. The CDR3 DNA reads TGTGCCAGCAGCCTCAACAGTATCTCCTATAATTCACCCCTCCACTTT. Residues: CASSLNSISYNSPLHF.

V usage is TRBV28 and J usage is TRBJ2-1, with TRBD2 matching 13 bases. CDR3 length: 15 residues. J lost 10 bases, V lost 6 bases, and 9 bases had no gene match. Per the germline V gene, CDR1 is MDHEN and CDR2 is SYDVKM. CDR3 sequence: CASSPGTSGIREQFF. The CDR3, as DNA: TGTGCCAGCAGCCCCGGGACTAGCGGGATCAGGGAGCAGTTCTTC. The complete variable domain, with remaining parts taken from reference TRBV28 and TRBJ2-1, reads DVKVTQSSRYLVKRTGEKVFLECVQDMDHENMFWYRQDPGLGLRLIYFSYDVKMKEKGDIPEGYSVSREKKERFSLILESASTNQTSMYLCASSPGTSGIREQFFGPGTRLTVL.

This rearrangement joins TRBV7-9 to TRBJ2-5; TRBD2 might be the D (5 bases). Germline V CDR1 and CDR2: SEHNR, FQNEAQ (reference sequence). The CDR3 spans 13 residues. V was trimmed by 0 bases and J by 3 bases, leaving 5 bases between them. CDR3 sequence reads: CASSLAREETQYF. The CDR3 DNA sequence: TGTGCCAGCAGCTTAGCGAGGGAAGAGACCCAGTACTTC.

The sample holds one count of this clone. The V gene is TRBV5-1, the J gene TRBJ2-1; D is unclear. The CDR3 is 11 amino acids. CDR1 is SGHRS and CDR2 is YFSETQ in the germline V gene. The V and J ends lost 2 bases and 9 bases respectively, with 6 bases between them. CDR3 sequence (DNA): TGCGCCAGCAGCTTAAATAGTGAGCAGTTCTTC. It encodes CASSLNSEQFF.

This chain connects TRBV3-1 (or the pseudogene TRBV3-2) to TRBJ2-4; D not resolved. CDR3 length: 19 residues. Per the germline V gene, CDR1 is LGHDT and CDR2 is YNNKEL (reference sequence). V shed 0 bases and J shed 0 bases, with 18 bases lying between them. The DNA for the CDR3 is TGTGCCAGCAGCCAAGATCCTACGGCGACTTACCTAGCCAAAAACATTCAGTACTTC. It yields the protein CASSQDPTATYLAKNIQYF.

V gene TRBV9 combines with J gene TRBJ2-6; TRBD2 aligns across 8 bases. This CDR3 has 17 residues. Germline V gives CDR1 SGDLS, CDR2 YYNGEE. The trim removed 2 bases at V and 1 base at J, leaving 5 bases unmatched. CDR3 nucleotide sequence: TGTGCCAGCAGCGTTCTACTAGCGGAGTCTGGGGCCAACGTCCTGACTTTC. Its protein is CASSVLLAESGANVLTF.

The chain joins TRBV27 to TRBJ2-1; tentatively, D is TRBD2 (6 bases). Deletions cut 6 bases from V and 7 bases from J, with 19 bases between. Germline lookup yields CDR1 MNHEY and CDR2 SMNVEV (reference sequence). CDR3 length: 15 residues. The CDR3 nucleotides are TGTGCCAGCAGCAGAAGCGGATTTGGGAGGAATGAGCAGTTCTTC. Amino acid sequence: CASSRSGFGRNEQFF.

This chain uses TRBV7-9 with TRBJ1-4; 11 positions agree with TRBD1. Per germline, CDR1 SEHNR and CDR2 FQNEAQ (reference sequence). The CDR3 has 15 residues. V lost 4 bases, J lost 8 bases, and 6 bases stayed unmatched. In DNA, the CDR3 is TGTGCCAGCAGCTCCGGGACAGGGGGGAGGGAAAAACTGTTTTTT. This codes for CASSSGTGGREKLFF.

This sequence joins TRBV4-1 and TRBJ1-4; no clear D. The germline gives CDR1 MGHRA, CDR2 YSYEKL. V dropped 0 bases and J dropped 6 bases, with 11 bases sitting between them. The CDR3 sequence is 15 residues long. The CDR3 loop reads CASSQDSGVHEKLFF. Written as DNA, the CDR3 is TGCGCCAGCAGCCAAGATTCCGGGGTTCATGAAAAACTGTTTTTT.

The rearrangement joins TRBV5-6 to TRBJ1-1; maybe TRBD1 (6 bases). The CDR3 totals 14 residues. The V end lost 4 bases, the J end lost 7 bases, and 17 bases lay between the germline ends. The germline CDR1 and CDR2 sequences are SGHDT and YYEEEE. DNA of the CDR3: TGTGCCAGCAGCGTAACAGGGAGCGGTAGTGAAGCTTTCTTT. This translates into CASSVTGSGSEAFF. The full variable domain, completed using reference TRBV5-6 and TRBJ1-1, is DAGVTQSPTHLIKTRGQQVTLRCSPKSGHDTVSWYQQALGQGPQFIFQYYEEEERQRGNFPDRFSGHQFPNYSSELNVNALLLGDSALYLCASSVTGSGSEAFFGQGTRLTVV.

This rearrangement joins TRBV18 to TRBJ2-3; D is ambiguous. The CDR3 has 15 amino acids. The ends were cut back, 1 base at V and 5 bases at J, with 13 bases in the middle. Germline V gene sequence: CDR1 KGHSH, CDR2 LQKENI. DNA of the CDR3: TGTGCCAGCTCACCACAGGCGGCCCTCGGAGATACGCAGTATTTT. Its translation: CASSPQAALGDTQYF.

As to this clone: An end of the junction does not agree with germline; a read error may underlie this. The rearrangement links TRBV6-1 to TRBJ1-5, with 10 nucleotides matching TRBD1. The CDR3 spans 17 residues. CDR1 and CDR2 from the germline V gene are MNHNS and SASEGT. This CDR3 reads CASSKAGTGAPTQPQHF. DNA for the CDR3: TGTGCCAGCAGTAAAGCCGGGACAGGGGCTCCCACTCAGCCCCAGCATTTT.

CDR3 loop: CASSLGGTGYTF. As DNA, the CDR3 is TGTGCCAGCAGTTTGGGAGGGACTGGCTACACCTTC. The V and J genes are TRBV12-3 or TRBV12-4 and TRBJ1-2, with D possibly being TRBD1 (5 bases). The CDR3 is 12 amino acids. V was shortened by 3 bases and J by 7 bases, with 9 bases between the two germline ends.

The chain has TRBV12-2 and TRBJ2-3; the table's D call of TRBD2 was not tested on the DNA. TRBV12-2 is listed as a pseudogene. This CDR3 contains 15 residues. The CDR3 nucleotides are TGTGCAAGTCGCTCAAGTAGCGTGTCCTGGGATACGCAGTATTTT. This codes for CASRSSSVSWDTQYF.

The rearrangement uses TRBV6-4 and TRBJ1-2; D uncertain. The CDR3 has 12 amino acids. The V end was cut by 6 bases, the J end by 4 bases, with 9 bases between. CDR1 MRHNA and CDR2 SNTAGT come from the germline V gene. The CDR3 coding sequence is TGTGCCAGCAGCGACGCCGGCTATGGCTACACCTTC. Protein sequence: CASSDAGYGYTF.

In regard to this clone: The DNA is left out, because the CDR3 cannot be placed on it with certainty; the CDR3 is given as TCRdb lists it. The CDR3 loop reads CASSTSGGRNTGELFF. The chain links TRBV28 to TRBJ2-2; the tabulated D call, TRBD2, remains unverified against the DNA. Both ends counted, the CDR3 spans 16 residues. Germline CDR1 is MDHEN and CDR2 is SYDVKM.

The rearrangement uses TRBV19 and TRBJ2-7; 7 bases are a match to TRBD1. CDR1 LNHDA and CDR2 SQIVND come from the germline V gene (reference sequence). This CDR3 spans 15 amino acids. J was trimmed by 0 bases and V by 4 bases; bases with no gene match: 6. For the CDR3, the DNA is TGTGCCAGTAGTACGGGACAGCCCGGCTCCTACGAGCAGTACTTC. Translation gives CASSTGQPGSYEQYF.

CDR3 DNA: TGTGCCAGCAGCCAGCGGGGACTAGCGGGAGGGTACTCCTACGAGCAGTACTTC. Protein product: CASSQRGLAGGYSYEQYF. The V gene is TRBV11-2, the J gene TRBJ2-7; 16 positions agree with TRBD2. CDR1 SGHAT and CDR2 FQNNGV come from the germline V gene. The CDR3 loop spans 18 amino acids. V lost 5 bases and J lost 0; bases outside the gene matches: 7.

CDR3 loop: CASSLNWGVGQETQYF. CDR3 nucleotide sequence: TGTGCCAGCAGCTTAAATTGGGGGGTAGGCCAAGAGACCCAGTACTTC. The genes are TRBV7-2 and TRBJ2-5, with D perhaps matching TRBD2 (6 bases). Germline CDR1 is SGHTA and CDR2 is FQGNSA. The CDR3 covers 16 residues. The V gene lost 2 bases and the J gene lost 1 base, with 14 bases spanning the gap.

The chain uses TRBV6-5 and TRBJ2-2, with D possibly matching TRBD1 (6 bases). CDR1 is MNHEY and CDR2 is SVGAGI in the germline V gene. The CDR3 is 16 amino acids. Trimming took 3 bases from V and 0 from J, leaving 11 bases between them. The CDR3 protein is CASSYLRTANTGELFF. The CDR3 bases are TGTGCCAGCAGTTATCTGAGGACAGCGAACACCGGGGAGCTGTTTTTT.

The chain links TRBV5-5 to TRBJ2-6; D is unresolved. The CDR3 covers 14 residues. V was clipped by 4 bases and J by 1 base, with 6 bases between them. Looked up from germline, CDR1 is SGHKS and CDR2 is YYEKEE (reference sequence). The CDR3 region is CASSQTSGANVLTF. The DNA of the CDR3 is TGTGCCAGCAGCCAAACATCTGGGGCCAACGTCCTGACTTTC.

CDR3 sequence reads: CASSSRTSGSYEQFF. The CDR3 nucleotides read TGTGCCAGCAGCAGCAGGACTAGCGGGAGCTATGAGCAGTTCTTC. This chain links TRBV9 with TRBJ2-1; 13 nucleotides match TRBD2. V lost 4 bases, J lost 8 bases, and 6 bases stayed unmatched. The CDR3 length is 15 residues. Per the germline V gene, CDR1 is SGDLS and CDR2 is YYNGEE.

V usage is TRBV7-9 and J usage is TRBJ2-1; tentatively, D is TRBD1 (5 bases). This CDR3 comprises 13 residues. Germline-derived CDR1 and CDR2 are SEHNR and FQNEAQ (reference sequence). V was trimmed by 1 base and J by 6 bases, leaving 7 bases between them. The CDR3 region is CASSLGGFNEQFF. The CDR3 bases are TGTGCCAGCAGCTTAGGGGGCTTCAATGAGCAGTTCTTC.

The chain uses TRBV2 and TRBJ1-1; D might be TRBD1 (5 bases). Trimming removed 8 bases at V and 4 bases at J, with 8 bases between. This CDR3 contains 11 residues. CDR1 SNHLY and CDR2 FYNNEI come from the germline V gene. This CDR3 reads CASLGGTEAFF. As DNA, the CDR3 is TGTGCCAGCTTGGGGGGCACTGAAGCTTTCTTT. The whole variable domain, remainder taken from reference TRBV2 and TRBJ1-1, is EPEVTQTPSHQVTQMGQEVILRCVPISNHLYFYWYRQILGQKVEFLVSFYNNEISEKSEIFDDQFSVERPDGSNFTLKIRSTKLEDSAMYFCASLGGTEAFFGQGTRLTVV.

The chain carries TRBV6-5 and TRBJ2-5, with 9 nucleotides matching TRBD1. CDR1 and CDR2 from the germline V gene are MNHEY and SVGAGI. The junction had 6 bases not matched to a gene; V was cut back by 6 bases and J by 4 bases. The CDR3 consists of 14 residues. The CDR3 loop is CASRKPGQGETQYF. The CDR3 coding sequence is TGTGCCAGCAGAAAACCGGGACAGGGAGAGACCCAGTACTTC.

The chain carries TRBV6-6 and TRBJ2-6, with 8 bases matching TRBD1. The CDR3 contains 18 residues. After removal of 5 bases from V and 1 base from J, the junction contained 10 bases not matched to a gene. Germline assignment: CDR1 MNHNY and CDR2 SVGAGI (reference sequence). The CDR3, as DNA: TGTGCCAGCAGTCGACCCGGGACAGGCGTTTCTGGGGCCAACGTCCTGACTTTC. Its protein is CASSRPGTGVSGANVLTF.